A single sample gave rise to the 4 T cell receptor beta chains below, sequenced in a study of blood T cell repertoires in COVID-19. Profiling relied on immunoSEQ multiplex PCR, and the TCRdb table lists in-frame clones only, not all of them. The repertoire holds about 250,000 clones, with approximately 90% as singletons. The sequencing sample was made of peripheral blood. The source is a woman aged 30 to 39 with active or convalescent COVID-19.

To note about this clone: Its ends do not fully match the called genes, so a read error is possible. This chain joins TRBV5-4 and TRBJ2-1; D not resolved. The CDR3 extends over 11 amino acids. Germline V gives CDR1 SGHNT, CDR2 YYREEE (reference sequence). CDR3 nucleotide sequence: TGTGCCAGCAGCTCCAACAATGAGCAGTTCTTC. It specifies CASSSNNEQFF.

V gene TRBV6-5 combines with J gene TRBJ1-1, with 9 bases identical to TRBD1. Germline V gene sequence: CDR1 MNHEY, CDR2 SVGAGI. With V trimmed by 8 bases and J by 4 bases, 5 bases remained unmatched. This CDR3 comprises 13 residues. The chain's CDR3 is CASAHRGPTEAFF. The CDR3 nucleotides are TGTGCCAGCGCACACAGGGGGCCCACTGAAGCTTTCTTT.

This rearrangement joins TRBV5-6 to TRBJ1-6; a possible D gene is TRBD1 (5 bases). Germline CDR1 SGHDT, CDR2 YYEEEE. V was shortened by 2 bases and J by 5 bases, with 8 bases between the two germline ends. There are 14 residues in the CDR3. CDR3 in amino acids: CASSFRVNNSPLHF. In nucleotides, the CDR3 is TGTGCCAGCAGCTTCAGGGTTAATAATTCACCCCTCCACTTT.

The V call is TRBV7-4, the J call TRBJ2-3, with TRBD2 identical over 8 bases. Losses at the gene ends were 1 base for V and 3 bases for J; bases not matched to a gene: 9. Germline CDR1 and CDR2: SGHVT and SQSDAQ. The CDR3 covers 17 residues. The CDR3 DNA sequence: TGTGCCAGCAGCTTAGTCTGCGGGGGGCCAAGGACAGATACGCAGTATTTT. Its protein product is CASSLVCGGPRTDTQYF.